There are a few counts of the clone carrying this TCR beta chain. This sample was taken from a study of spatial heterogeneity in lung cancer. Study information: There were around 72 donors, all of them untreated patients with early-stage non-small cell lung cancer. There were consistently more beta-chain sequences detected than alpha-chain sequences.

V was trimmed by 0 bases and J by 5 bases, leaving 20 bases between them. Germline lookup yields CDR1 DFQATT and CDR2 SNEGSKA (reference sequence). The CDR3 has 17 residues. The time point: blood at routine non-recurrence follow-up after resection. Whole RNA came from tumor, nontumor lung or frozen PBMC and was sequenced without being sorted. TCRdb re-called the 5' RACE reads through MiXCR, storing one row per CDR3 protein. The repertoire consists of around 98,000 distinct CDR3 sequences, with approximately 19% occurring once and the leading ten covering 21%. V is TRBV20-1 and J is TRBJ1-5; D is undetermined. The TCR originated in a male donor with early-stage non-small cell lung cancer. The source was PBMCs, collected at follow-up. The CDR3: CSARDAGSGKTDQPQHF. In nucleotides, the CDR3 is TGCAGTGCTAGAGACGCCGGGTCGGGCAAAACGGATCAGCCCCAGCATTTT.